The 20 T cell receptor beta chains given below trace back to one sample, sequenced in a study of cytomegalovirus exposure and HLA in healthy donors. Use of 60 Vbeta and 13 Jbeta primers characterized the PCR. Only in-frame clones appear in the TCRdb table, and some are missing; sequencing was by immunoSEQ multiplex PCR. The sample lists around 100,000 clones, 70% to 80% occurring once. Sequenced input: PBMCs. These receptors originate from a young woman in good health and CMV-seropositive.

V is TRBV6-5 and J is TRBJ2-1; weak D call: TRBD2 (6 bases). The germline gives CDR1 MNHEY, CDR2 SVGAGI. The ends were cut back, 4 bases at V and 4 bases at J, with 14 bases in the middle. There are 15 residues in the CDR3. The chain's CDR3 is CASSLAEGPYNEQFF. The CDR3 DNA reads TGTGCCAGCAGTTTGGCGGAGGGCCCGTACAATGAGCAGTTCTTC.

Comment on this clone: One junction end does not reproduce the germline sequence, and a read error may be involved. J is TRBJ2-1 and V is TRBV7-9, with 14 positions matching TRBD2. Germline CDR1 and CDR2: SEHNR and FQNEAQ (reference sequence). The CDR3 has 14 amino acids. The CDR3 sequence: CASSQPGTSGSGLF. CDR3 nucleotide sequence: TGTGCCAGCAGCCAACCCGGGACTAGCGGGAGCGGTCTCTTC.

This clone came up once. The chain uses TRBV7-3 and TRBJ2-1; D is unresolved. Trimming shortened V by 5 bases and J by 2 bases, and 10 bases separated the two germline ends. Per the germline V gene, CDR1 is SGHTA and CDR2 is FQGTGA. The CDR3 spans 14 residues. The CDR3 DNA reads as TGTGCCAGCAGCCGATCGCGCACCTACAATGAGCAGTTCTTC. As protein: CASSRSRTYNEQFF. The entire variable domain, with the rest obtained from reference TRBV7-3 and TRBJ2-1, is as follows: GAGVSQTPSNKVTEKGKYVELRCDPISGHTALYWYRQSLGQGPEFLIYFQGTGAADDSGLPNDRFFAVRPEGSVSTLKIQRTERGDSAVYLCASSRSRTYNEQFFGPGTRLTVL.

This clone was seen a single time. J is TRBJ1-4 and V is TRBV28; 9 bases agree with TRBD1. This CDR3 region has 15 residues. After removal of 6 bases from V and 7 bases from J, the junction contained 9 bases not matched to a gene. Germline CDR1 and CDR2: MDHEN and SYDVKM. This chain's CDR3 is CASRLTGGLGEKLFF. In DNA form, the CDR3 reads TGTGCCAGCAGACTCACAGGGGGCCTTGGTGAAAAACTGTTTTTT.

This chain uses TRBV7-3 with TRBJ2-1; 13 nucleotides line up with TRBD2. The germline V gene has CDR1 SGHTA and CDR2 FQGTGA. There are 16 residues in the CDR3. Trimming at V came to 5 bases and at J to 4 bases, leaving 5 bases not matched to a gene. The CDR3 DNA is TGTGCCAGCAGCCCGAGACTAGCGGGAGGTTACAATGAGCAGTTCTTC. Amino acid sequence: CASSPRLAGGYNEQFF.

To note about this clone: The same CDR3 can be traced to other DNA sequences in this sample. The chain uses TRBV28 and TRBJ2-7; 9 bases line up with TRBD2. The CDR3 runs to 13 residues. Losses at the gene ends were 6 bases for V and 1 base for J; bases not matched to a gene: 1. Germline loops: CDR1 MDHEN, CDR2 SYDVKM. This CDR3 is CASRTSGSYEQYF. DNA of the CDR3: TGTGCCAGCAGAACTAGCGGGTCCTACGAGCAGTACTTC.

The chain has TRBV28 and TRBJ2-7; the D gene is possibly TRBD2 (5 bases). CDR1 and CDR2 from the germline V gene are MDHEN and SYDVKM. This CDR3 comprises 14 residues. V was shortened by 2 bases and J by 6 bases, with 14 bases between the two germline ends. The CDR3 bases are TGTGCCAGCAGTTTAATAGCAGGAGGTGGCGAGCAGTACTTC. Protein product: CASSLIAGGGEQYF.

CDR3 protein: CASSPRREQPQHF. The CDR3 DNA reads as TGTGCCAGCAGTCCTCGGCGGGAGCAGCCCCAGCATTTT. The chain is built from TRBV6-6 and TRBJ1-5; D gene uncertain. Germline CDR1 reads MNHNY; CDR2 reads SVGAGI (reference sequence). The CDR3 length is 13 residues. Trimming removed 5 bases at V and 7 bases at J, with 12 bases between.

The genes are TRBV30 and TRBJ1-1, with D possibly matching TRBD1 (5 bases). CDR1 and CDR2 from the germline V gene are GTSNPN and SVGIG (reference sequence). Trimming removed 4 bases from V and 5 bases from J, with 11 bases in between. This CDR3 is 12 amino acids long. Here the CDR3 DNA reads TGTGCCTGGATATTGGGGCGGACTGAAGCTTTCTTT. This gives the protein CAWILGRTEAFF.

This rearrangement joins TRBV5-1 to TRBJ2-1; possible D gene TRBD1, 7 bases. V lost 4 bases and J lost 7, with 15 bases in between. This CDR3 spans 14 amino acids. Germline-derived CDR1 and CDR2 are SGHRS and YFSETQ. DNA for the CDR3: TGCGCCAGCAGCCCACAGGGGACTCGGAATGAGCAGTTCTTC. Its translation: CASSPQGTRNEQFF. The full variable domain, completed using reference TRBV5-1 and TRBJ2-1, is KAGVTQTPRYLIKTRGQQVTLSCSPISGHRSVSWYQQTPGQGLQFLFEYFSETQRNKGNFPGRFSGRQFSNSRSEMNVSTLELGDSALYLCASSPQGTRNEQFFGPGTRLTVL.

The table lists this clone with a few counts. This sequence joins TRBV10-3 and TRBJ2-7, with 9 bases that match TRBD1. CDR1 and CDR2 (germline): ENHRY, SYGVKD. The V segment lost 2 bases and the J segment 0 bases; nucleotides outside the gene matches: 5. The length of the CDR3 is 16 residues. CDR3 in DNA: TGTGCCATCAGTGAGACTGGGGACAGGGCCTCCTACGAGCAGTACTTC. This translates into CAISETGDRASYEQYF.

This clone is a singleton in its sample. The CDR3 sequence: CASRLTPGLGTDTQYF. The CDR3 DNA is TGTGCCAGCAGACTTACACCGGGACTCGGCACAGATACGCAGTATTTT. The V and J genes are TRBV6-6 and TRBJ2-3, with D tentatively TRBD2 (6 bases). The germline gives CDR1 MNHNY, CDR2 SVGAGI (reference sequence). V lost 6 bases and J 1 base, leaving 17 bases between the germline ends. The CDR3 extends over 16 amino acids.

In this sample, this clone turned up a few times. This rearrangement joins TRBV6-5 to TRBJ2-2; D is unclear. V dropped 0 bases and J dropped 6 bases, with 5 bases sitting between them. The CDR3 loop spans 13 amino acids. Germline-derived CDR1 and CDR2 are MNHEY and SVGAGI. The CDR3 coding sequence is TGTGCCAGCAGTTACTCACTGGCCGGGGAGCTGTTTTTT. Protein sequence: CASSYSLAGELFF.

The V and J genes are TRBV2 and TRBJ2-1, with 14 bases fitting TRBD2. Germline V lookup: CDR1 SNHLY, CDR2 FYNNEI. V lost 7 bases to trimming and J lost 9 bases; unmatched junction nucleotides: 2. The CDR3 loop spans 13 amino acids. The CDR3 DNA reads TGTGCCAGCACGGGACTAGCGGGAGCTGAGCAGTTCTTC. This codes for CASTGLAGAEQFF.

V usage is TRBV5-5 and J usage is TRBJ2-1; 9 bases align to TRBD2. Germline V gives CDR1 SGHKS, CDR2 YYEKEE (reference sequence). V trimming: 5 bases; J trimming: 4 bases; junction bases outside the gene matches: 10. CDR3 length equals 16 residues. The DNA for the CDR3 is TGTGCCAGCAGACGAAGTAGCGGGAGTATATACAATGAGCAGTTCTTC. This translates into CASRRSSGSIYNEQFF.

The chain combines TRBV7-2 with TRBJ2-7; 10 positions match TRBD2. Trimming took 5 bases from V and 0 from J; bases not matched to a gene: 4. This CDR3 has 15 amino acids. Germline V gives CDR1 SGHTA, CDR2 FQGNSA. The CDR3 DNA reads as TGTGCCAGCAGCCTACTAGCGGGGAGCTCCTACGAGCAGTACTTC. It encodes CASSLLAGSSYEQYF.

V usage is TRBV27 and J usage is TRBJ2-5, with 7 positions matching TRBD1. The ends lost 5 bases at V and 5 bases at J; junction bases unmatched: 11. The CDR3 is made up of 15 amino acids. The germline V gene encodes CDR1 MNHEY and CDR2 SMNVEV (reference sequence). This chain's CDR3 is CASSKTRGLGETQYF. CDR3 sequence (DNA): TGTGCCAGCAGTAAAACCAGGGGGTTGGGGGAGACCCAGTACTTC.

V gene TRBV28 combines with J gene TRBJ2-5, with 7 bases aligning to TRBD2. The V and J ends lost 3 bases and 1 base, in that order; junction bases with no gene match: 2. The CDR3 runs 14 residues. Germline-derived CDR1 and CDR2 are MDHEN and SYDVKM. The CDR3 loop is CASSLGGVQETQYF. The DNA for the CDR3 is TGTGCCAGCAGTTTGGGAGGGGTCCAAGAGACCCAGTACTTC. The entire variable domain, with the rest obtained from reference TRBV28 and TRBJ2-5, is as follows: DVKVTQSSRYLVKRTGEKVFLECVQDMDHENMFWYRQDPGLGLRLIYFSYDVKMKEKGDIPEGYSVSREKKERFSLILESASTNQTSMYLCASSLGGVQETQYFGPGTRLLVL.

This chain connects TRBV29-1 to TRBJ1-1, with 9 nucleotides matching TRBD1. This CDR3 has 15 residues. V lost 6 bases, J lost 3 bases, and 11 bases stayed unmatched. Germline lookup yields CDR1 SQVTM and CDR2 ANQGSEA. CDR3 protein: CSVRTGQGGDTEAFF. The CDR3 DNA follows: TGCAGCGTCCGAACGGGACAGGGAGGGGACACTGAAGCTTTCTTT.

The table lists this clone with a few counts. The chain uses TRBV5-1 and TRBJ1-2; a weak D match, TRBD1 (5 bases). Trimming removed 2 bases from V and 4 bases from J, with 15 bases in between. Germline-derived CDR1 and CDR2 are SGHRS and YFSETQ. The CDR3 covers 15 residues. CDR3 DNA: TGCGCCAGCAGCTTTACAGGTCCACAAAGCTATGGCTACACCTTC. Translated: CASSFTGPQSYGYTF.